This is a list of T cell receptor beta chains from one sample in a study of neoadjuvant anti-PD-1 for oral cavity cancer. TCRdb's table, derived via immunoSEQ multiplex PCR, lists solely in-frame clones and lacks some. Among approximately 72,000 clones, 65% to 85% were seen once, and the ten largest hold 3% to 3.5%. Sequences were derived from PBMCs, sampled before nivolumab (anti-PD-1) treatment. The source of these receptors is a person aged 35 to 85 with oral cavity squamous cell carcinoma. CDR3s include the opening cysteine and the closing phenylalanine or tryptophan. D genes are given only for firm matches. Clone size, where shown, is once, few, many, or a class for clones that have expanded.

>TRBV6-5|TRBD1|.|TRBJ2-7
TGTGCCAGCAGTTGGCGACAGGGGGCTTCCTACGAGCAGTACTTC
CASSWRQGASYEQYF
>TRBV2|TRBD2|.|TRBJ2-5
TGTGCCAGCAGTGGCGGGGGAGGTAGTAGGGAGACCCAGTACTTC
CASSGGGGSRETQYF
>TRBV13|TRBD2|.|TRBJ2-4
TGTGCCAGCAGCTCCCGGACTAGCGGGGGGCGGGTGCTAGCCAAAAACATTCAGTACTTC
CASSSRTSGGRVLAKNIQYF
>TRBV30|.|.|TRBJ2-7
TGTGCCTGGAGTGTAGGTATCGGAAGCCCCTACGAGCAGTACTTC
CAWSVGIGSPYEQYF
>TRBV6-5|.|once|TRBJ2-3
TGTGCCAGCAGATCGGGAGCAGGAGATACGCAGTATTTT
CASRSGAGDTQYF
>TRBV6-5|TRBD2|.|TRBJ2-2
TGTGCCAGCAAGGCGGGGGTCGGGGAGCTGTTTTTT
CASKAGVGELFF
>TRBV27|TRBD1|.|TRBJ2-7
TGTGCCAGCAGGACCGGGACAGGGGTTCGCGAGCAGTACTTC
CASRTGTGVREQYF
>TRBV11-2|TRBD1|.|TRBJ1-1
TGTGCCAGCAGCCCTCCCAGGGGGCGCACTGAAGCTTTCTTT
CASSPPRGRTEAFF
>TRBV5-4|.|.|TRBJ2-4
TGTGCCAGCAGCCTGGCCGTTAGGGGGGCTAATGGCAAAAACATTCAGTACTTC
CASSLAVRGANGKNIQYF
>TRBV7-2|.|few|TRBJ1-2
TGTGCCAGCAGCTTTACCGCCCAGTATGGCTACACCTTC
CASSFTAQYGYTF
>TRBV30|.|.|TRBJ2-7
TGTGCCTGGAGTATTGGGGGCACATCCTACGAGCAGTACTTC
CAWSIGGTSYEQYF
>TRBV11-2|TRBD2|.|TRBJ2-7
TGTGCCAGCACCGCCATCCGGGGGGTTTTGAAGGAGCAGTACTTC
CASTAIRGVLKEQYF
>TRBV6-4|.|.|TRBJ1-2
TGTGCCAGCAGTGACTCGGGTGGCTACACCTTC
CASSDSGGYTF
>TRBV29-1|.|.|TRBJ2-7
TGCAGCGTCCTTCTGGGGTTCCCCAAAGTTAGGTACGAGCAGTACTTC
CSVLLGFPKVRYEQYF
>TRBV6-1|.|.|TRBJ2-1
TGTGCCAGCAGTGAAGCCTCTTGGGGAGAGCAGTTCTTC
CASSEASWGEQFF